Below, 5 T cell receptor beta chains from the same sample are listed, as sequenced in a study of T cell repertoires in cytomegalovirus infection. TCRdb re-analysed the reads in MiXCR, keeping a single row per CDR3 protein. The data contain 680,000 or so distinct CDR3 sequences, roughly 30% of them singletons. For these TCRs, the target antigens are not known. The sequenced sample was cultured PBMCs, obtained from culture after CMV antigen stimulation. These receptor sequences come from a human donor in good health (CMV status not recorded). Some clones in this sample may be carry-over from other donors' samples.

This chain uses TRBV6-2 or TRBV6-3 with TRBJ2-3, with a tentative D call TRBD2 (5 bases). Trimming took off 7 bases at V and 1 base at J, with 12 bases between the two ends. The CDR3 has 14 residues. The germline V gene has CDR1 MNHEY and CDR2 SVGEGT. In DNA form, the CDR3 reads TGTGCCAGCACCCCCCGGACTCGCACAGATACGCAGTATTTT. Translating it yields CASTPRTRTDTQYF.

The rearrangement links TRBV3-1 to TRBJ2-3; TRBD2 is a possible D gene (5 bases). V was pared by 4 bases and J by 2 bases, with 13 bases between. The CDR3 is made up of 15 amino acids. Germline values: CDR1 LGHDT, CDR2 YNNKEL (reference sequence). CDR3 in amino acids: CASSPNEGFTDTQYF. The CDR3 DNA is TGTGCCAGCAGCCCGAATGAGGGTTTCACAGATACGCAGTATTTT.

This clonotype has more than one count but fewer than ten. The chain carries TRBV7-2 and TRBJ2-5, with D tentatively TRBD2 (6 bases). Per the germline V gene, CDR1 is SGHTA and CDR2 is FQGNSA. Trimming pared 4 bases from V and 1 base from J, leaving 10 bases between. The CDR3 consists of 14 residues. The CDR3 sequence: CASSSDGGQETQYF. The CDR3 DNA reads as TGTGCCAGCAGCTCCGACGGGGGCCAAGAGACCCAGTACTTC.

The J gene is TRBJ1-5, the V gene TRBV28, with D unclear. Between the trimmed V and J ends, which lost 5 bases and 4 bases, there was a span of 12 bases. The CDR3 is made up of 14 amino acids. Germline loops: CDR1 MDHEN, CDR2 SYDVKM. The DNA for the CDR3 is TGTGCCAGCAGTCCATCTACGTCGAATCAGCCCCAGCATTTT. Its translation is CASSPSTSNQPQHF.

As to this clonotype: One end of the junction fails to match germline, which may point to a read error. This rearrangement joins TRBV30 to TRBJ2-1, with 14 positions matching TRBD2. Germline values: CDR1 GTSNPN, CDR2 SVGIG (reference sequence). This CDR3 is 15 amino acids long. The CDR3 DNA reads TGTGCCGTAGCCCCGGGACTAGCGGGGGTGGGCGAGCAGTTCTTT. Its translation: CAVAPGLAGVGEQFF.